Listed below are T cell receptor beta chains from one sample, sequenced in a study of shared clonotypes between healthy human individuals. Produced via immunoSEQ multiplex PCR; TCRdb's table is partial and in-frame only. Among about 2.3 million clones, about nine tenths were seen once, and the ten largest hold around 0.38%. The sequenced material came from naive CD4+ T cells from PBMCs. These receptors originate from a young man in good health. Some clones in this sample may be carry-over from other donors' samples. CDR3s include the opening cysteine and the closing phenylalanine or tryptophan. Fields, in order: clone size, V gene, D gene, J gene, CDR3 protein, CDR3 DNA. A D gene is named only where the DNA matches it firmly. Not every row has a clone size; where given, it reads once, few, many or a size class.

size: .
V: TRBV2
D: TRBD1
J: TRBJ1-5
CDR3: CASSSTGEPQHF
DNA: TGTGCCAGCAGCTCGACAGGGGAGCCCCAGCATTTT

size: .
V: TRBV25-1
D: .
J: TRBJ2-7
CDR3: CASSRQGEDEQYF
DNA: TGTGCCAGCAGTCGCCAGGGAGAGGACGAGCAGTACTTC

size: .
V: TRBV23-1
D: .
J: TRBJ1-2
CDR3: CASSQSVRVYYTF
DNA: TGCGCCAGCAGTCAATCGGTACGGGTTTACTACACCTTC

size: .
V: TRBV9
D: TRBD2
J: TRBJ2-7
CDR3: CASSVTGLAGTEQYF
DNA: TGTGCCAGCAGCGTAACGGGACTAGCGGGAACCGAGCAGTACTTC

size: .
V: TRBV5-1
D: .
J: TRBJ2-6
CDR3: CASSLEQLISAGANVLTF
DNA: TGCGCCAGCAGCTTGGAACAGCTCATAAGCGCTGGGGCCAACGTCCTGACTTTC

size: .
V: TRBV2
D: .
J: TRBJ2-7
CDR3: CASRKAAKSSYEQYF
DNA: TGTGCCAGCAGGAAAGCGGCAAAAAGCTCCTACGAGCAGTACTTC

size: .
V: TRBV5-4
D: TRBD2
J: TRBJ2-7
CDR3: CASRKAGLAGGGGYEQYF
DNA: TGTGCCAGCAGAAAGGCGGGACTAGCGGGAGGCGGCGGTTACGAGCAGTACTTC

size: .
V: TRBV6-1
D: .
J: TRBJ1-5
CDR3: CASGQNSNQPQHF
DNA: TGTGCCAGCGGACAGAATAGCAATCAGCCCCAGCATTTT

size: .
V: TRBV11-2
D: .
J: TRBJ2-1
CDR3: CASSLAGSGSYNEQFF
DNA: TGTGCCAGCAGCTTAGCTGGTAGCGGTTCCTACAATGAGCAGTTCTTC

size: .
V: TRBV11-2
D: TRBD2
J: TRBJ2-7
CDR3: CASSLTTSGISSYEQYF
DNA: TGTGCCAGCAGCCTCACGACTAGCGGGATCAGCTCCTACGAGCAGTACTTC

size: once
V: TRBV9
D: .
J: TRBJ2-7
CDR3: CASSPRRQASYEQYF
DNA: TGTGCCAGCAGCCCCCGTCGACAGGCGAGCTACGAGCAGTACTTC

size: .
V: TRBV7-8
D: TRBD2
J: TRBJ2-7
CDR3: CATGEGWYEQYF
DNA: TGTGCCACCGGGGAGGGCTGGTACGAGCAGTACTTC

size: .
V: TRBV2
D: TRBD1
J: TRBJ2-7
CDR3: CASIRQGDEQYF
DNA: TGTGCCAGCATCAGACAGGGTGACGAGCAGTACTTC

size: .
V: TRBV28
D: TRBD2
J: TRBJ2-3
CDR3: CASSFRTSGGHTQYF
DNA: TGTGCCAGCAGTTTTAGGACTAGCGGGGGTCATACGCAGTATTTT

size: .
V: TRBV7-2
D: .
J: TRBJ2-1
CDR3: CASSLNRDFSHEQFF
DNA: TGTGCCAGCAGCCTAAACCGGGACTTCTCCCATGAGCAGTTCTTC

size: .
V: TRBV2
D: .
J: TRBJ2-6
CDR3: CASSTTTGANVLTF
DNA: TGTGCCAGCAGTACCACCACTGGGGCCAACGTCCTGACTTTC

size: few
V: TRBV2
D: .
J: TRBJ1-1
CDR3: CASSNFMNTEAFF
DNA: TGTGCCAGCAGCAACTTCATGAACACTGAAGCTTTCTTT